These 21 T cell receptor beta chains originate from one sample sequenced in a study of blood T cell repertoires in COVID-19. Sequencing was performed with immunoSEQ multiplex PCR; in TCRdb, only in-frame clones are kept and a portion is missing. The sample includes around 99,000 clones, 75% to 90% of them seen just once. Sequenced input: peripheral blood. The receptors stem from a woman aged 45-65 years with acute or convalescent COVID-19.

The gene calls are TRBV6-5 and TRBJ2-3; D is unresolved. Germline V CDR1 and CDR2: MNHEY, SVGAGI. Trimming cost V 2 bases and J 5 bases, with 8 bases left between them. This CDR3 comprises 13 residues. In nucleotides, the CDR3 is TGTGCCAGCAGTTACGAGTACGGAGATACGCAGTATTTT. It encodes CASSYEYGDTQYF.

This clone is a singleton in its sample. The chain has TRBV5-1 and TRBJ2-4, with a tentative D call TRBD1 (6 bases). Germline V gene data show CDR1 as SGHRS and CDR2 as YFSETQ. CDR3 length: 16 residues. V was trimmed by 4 bases and J by 0 bases, leaving 14 bases between them. Written as DNA, the CDR3 is TGCGCCAGCAGCCCTACAGGGCGTTCAGCCAAAAACATTCAGTACTTC. It codes for CASSPTGRSAKNIQYF.

V usage is TRBV12-3 or TRBV12-4 and J usage is TRBJ2-2, with D tentatively TRBD1 (5 bases). The V and J ends lost 2 bases and 6 bases respectively, with 7 bases between them. This CDR3 has 13 amino acids. DNA for the CDR3: TGTGCCAGCAGTTTACAAGGGGCCGGGGAGCTGTTTTTT. It translates to CASSLQGAGELFF.

This chain links TRBV5-1 with TRBJ1-1, with TRBD1 matching 9 bases. From germline, CDR1 is SGHRS and CDR2 YFSETQ. Losses at the gene ends were 4 bases for V and 6 bases for J; bases not matched to a gene: 13. The CDR3 loop spans 16 amino acids. The CDR3 DNA follows: TGCGCCAGCAGCCCGTTTGCGGGACAGGGCGTCGCTGAAGCTTTCTTT. As protein: CASSPFAGQGVAEAFF.

The V and J genes are TRBV6-1 and TRBJ2-1; TRBD1 aligns across 8 bases. After removal of 1 base from V and 0 bases from J, the junction contained 11 bases not matched to a gene. CDR1 and CDR2 (germline): MNHNS, SASEGT. The CDR3 spans 19 residues. Here the CDR3 reads CASSEGYPGQVISYNEQFF. Here the CDR3 DNA reads TGTGCCAGCAGTGAAGGCTACCCGGGACAGGTGATCTCCTACAATGAGCAGTTCTTC.

This chain links TRBV7-2 with TRBJ2-3; TRBD1 might be the D (6 bases). Germline V lookup: CDR1 SGHTA, CDR2 FQGNSA. V lost 5 bases and J 5 bases, leaving 14 bases between the germline ends. The CDR3 length is 14 residues. CDR3 sequence: CASSPRGGQDTQYF. Here the CDR3 DNA reads TGTGCCAGCAGCCCTCGAGGGGGACAAGATACGCAGTATTTT.

This clone occurred once. The chain links TRBV6-1 to TRBJ1-6, with 8 bases aligning to TRBD1. Germline-derived CDR1 and CDR2 are MNHNS and SASEGT. This CDR3 has 16 amino acids. The ends lost 4 bases at V and 9 bases at J; junction bases unmatched: 11. The DNA for the CDR3 is TGTGCCAGCAGTGGGGGACCTACAGGGGGGGTTTCACCCCTCCACTTT. Translated, it gives CASSGGPTGGVSPLHF.

The V call is TRBV19, the J call TRBJ1-5; D may be TRBD1 (5 bases). CDR3 size: 17 residues. Trimming took off 1 base at V and 3 bases at J, with 16 bases between the two ends. CDR1 is LNHDA, CDR2 SQIVND, per germline (reference sequence). The CDR3 loop reads CASSIGVMGRDNQPQHF. CDR3 DNA sequence: TGTGCCAGTAGTATAGGGGTAATGGGGCGGGACAATCAGCCCCAGCATTTT.

The rearrangement joins TRBV5-6 to TRBJ2-2; a weak D match, TRBD2 (5 bases). Trimming took off 2 bases at V and 4 bases at J, with 12 bases between the two ends. CDR3 length equals 15 residues. Germline V gives CDR1 SGHDT, CDR2 YYEEEE. The CDR3 loop is CASSFTVAPTGELFF. As DNA, the CDR3 is TGTGCCAGCAGCTTTACGGTAGCGCCCACCGGGGAGCTGTTTTTT.

The chain couples TRBV7-9 to TRBJ2-3, with TRBD1 as a possible D gene (6 bases). Germline CDR1 SEHNR, CDR2 FQNEAQ (reference sequence). The CDR3 spans 15 residues. The V end lost 5 bases, the J end lost 0 bases, and 12 bases lay between the germline ends. Here the CDR3 reads CASSGMDRSTDTQYF. As DNA, the CDR3 is TGTGCCAGCAGCGGAATGGACAGAAGCACAGATACGCAGTATTTT.

V and J are TRBV5-1 and TRBJ1-4, with a tentative D call TRBD1 (6 bases). The CDR3 sequence is 14 residues long. CDR1 and CDR2 from the germline V gene are SGHRS and YFSETQ. Deletions cut 2 bases from V and 6 bases from J, with 11 bases between. The DNA for the CDR3 is TGCGCCAGCAGCTTAATGGGGGCGGATGAAAAACTGTTTTTT. Translation: CASSLMGADEKLFF.

The chain employs TRBV9 and TRBJ1-2, with 11 bases lining up with TRBD1. The CDR3 sequence is 15 residues long. Trimming at V came to 4 bases and at J to 2 bases, leaving 4 bases not matched to a gene. CDR1 SGDLS and CDR2 YYNGEE come from the germline V gene. In DNA form, the CDR3 reads TGTGCCAGCAGCCCCTGGACAGGGGGCAACTATGGCTACACCTTC. This codes for CASSPWTGGNYGYTF. The full variable domain, completed using reference TRBV9 and TRBJ1-2, is DSGVTQTPKHLITATGQRVTLRCSPRSGDLSVYWYQQSLDQGLQFLIQYYNGEERAKGNILERFSAQQFPDLHSELNLSSLELGDSALYFCASSPWTGGNYGYTFGSGTRLTVV.

V usage is TRBV19 and J usage is TRBJ1-6; TRBD1 might be the D (6 bases). Trimming left V 2 bases short and J 10 bases short, with 9 bases between. Germline V gives CDR1 LNHDA, CDR2 SQIVND (reference sequence). The CDR3 contains 13 residues. CDR3 protein: CASSIRGGSPLHF. The CDR3 DNA sequence: TGTGCCAGTAGTATAAGGGGGGGCTCACCCCTCCACTTT. Using reference TRBV19 and TRBJ1-6 for the parts outside the CDR3, the full variable domain is DGGITQSPKYLFRKEGQNVTLSCEQNLNHDAMYWYRQDPGQGLRLIYYSQIVNDFQKGDIAEGYSVSREKKESFPLTVTSAQKNPTAFYLCASSIRGGSPLHFGNGTRLTVT.

J is TRBJ1-2 and V is TRBV6-2 or TRBV6-3; 9 bases align to TRBD1. The J segment lost 7 bases and the V segment lost 2 bases, leaving 2 bases of the junction unmatched. The CDR3 totals 13 residues. Per the germline V gene, CDR1 is MNHEY and CDR2 is SVGEGT. The CDR3 loop reads CASSYVTGGGYTF. The CDR3 region has the DNA TGTGCCAGCAGTTACGTGACAGGGGGTGGCTACACCTTC.

This chain connects TRBV9 to TRBJ2-2; TRBD2 aligns across 7 bases. Germline CDR1 SGDLS, CDR2 YYNGEE. CDR3 length: 17 amino acids. V was clipped by 2 bases and J by 0 bases; unmatched bases: 7. The CDR3 sequence: CASSVGGIRSNTGELFF. DNA of the CDR3: TGTGCCAGCAGCGTGGGGGGGATTCGTTCGAACACCGGGGAGCTGTTTTTT.

A single count supports this clone. Other nucleotide sequences in the sample specify the same CDR3. The chain uses TRBV5-1 and TRBJ1-1; a possible D gene is TRBD1 (6 bases). The CDR3 is 14 residues long. V dropped 4 bases and J dropped 1 base, with 11 bases sitting between them. Germline values: CDR1 SGHRS, CDR2 YFSETQ. This CDR3 is CASSLGQTNTEAFF. CDR3 DNA sequence: TGCGCCAGCAGCCTGGGACAAACGAACACTGAAGCTTTCTTT.

The table lists this clone with a few counts. The CDR3, as DNA: TGTGCCAGCAGCGTCTCTGCCGGGACACCTACTGAAGCTTTCTTT. Translation gives CASSVSAGTPTEAFF. The chain joins TRBV3-1 (or the pseudogene TRBV3-2) to TRBJ1-1, with D possibly TRBD1 on 6 matching bases. CDR1 is LGHDT, CDR2 YNNKEL, per germline (reference sequence). The CDR3 contains 15 residues. Trimming pared 5 bases from V and 5 bases from J, leaving 18 bases between.

The V gene is TRBV6-9, the J gene TRBJ1-2; possible D gene TRBD1, 5 bases. Deletions cut 2 bases from V and 6 bases from J, with 16 bases between. From germline, CDR1 is MNHGY and CDR2 SVAAGI. The CDR3 is 15 amino acids. The CDR3 coding sequence is TGTGCCAGCAGTTATCCGTCGCTTGGGGCGGATGGCTACACCTTC. It translates to CASSYPSLGADGYTF.

The gene calls are TRBV28 and TRBJ1-4; D ambiguous. From germline, CDR1 is MDHEN and CDR2 SYDVKM. This CDR3 has 15 residues. V lost 6 bases and J lost 6, with 17 bases in between. CDR3 nucleotide sequence: TGTGCCAGCAGCACCCGACGGAATCGGGATGAAAAACTGTTTTTT. Encoded protein: CASSTRRNRDEKLFF.

The genes are TRBV6-6 and TRBJ1-2, with 8 bases lining up with TRBD1. This CDR3 has 13 residues. The ends lost 7 bases at V and 1 base at J; junction bases unmatched: 2. CDR1 is MNHNY and CDR2 is SVGAGI in the germline V gene (reference sequence). CDR3 protein: CASMTGVNYGYTF. CDR3 in DNA: TGTGCCAGCATGACAGGGGTTAACTATGGCTACACCTTC.

This clone occurred a few times. DNA for the CDR3: TGTGCCAGCGCAGGGTATAGAAACACTGAAGCTTTCTTT. It yields the protein CASAGYRNTEAFF. The chain joins TRBV7-6 to TRBJ1-1, with D possibly being TRBD1 (5 bases). Germline CDR1 reads SGHVS; CDR2 reads FNYEAQ. Trimming pared 8 bases from V and 2 bases from J, leaving 12 bases between. This CDR3 has 13 residues.